This entry describes one T cell receptor (beta chain). The CDR3 runs 14 residues. The V gene's germline CDR1 is SGHAT and CDR2 FQNNGV. Trimming removed 5 bases from V and 5 bases from J; junction bases left unmatched: 4. This record comes from a study of blood T cell repertoires in COVID-19. Original methodology: Nucleated cell number was recorded as an estimate derived from reference gene primer amplification. The protocol was immunoSEQ multiplex PCR, while the TCRdb copy is restricted to in-frame clones and leaves out a portion. The V and J calls and clone size come from that table; D and trimming were worked out from the DNA. The table has 70,000 to 85,000 clones, approximately 90% seen once.

The rearrangement links TRBV11-2 to TRBJ1-4; TRBD1 aligns across 8 bases. Sample: peripheral blood. The clonotype was recovered from a woman aged 45-65 years with active or convalescent COVID-19. Here the CDR3 DNA reads TGTGCCAGCAGCCCCTGGACAGGGAATGAAAAACTGTTTTTT. It is translated as CASSPWTGNEKLFF.